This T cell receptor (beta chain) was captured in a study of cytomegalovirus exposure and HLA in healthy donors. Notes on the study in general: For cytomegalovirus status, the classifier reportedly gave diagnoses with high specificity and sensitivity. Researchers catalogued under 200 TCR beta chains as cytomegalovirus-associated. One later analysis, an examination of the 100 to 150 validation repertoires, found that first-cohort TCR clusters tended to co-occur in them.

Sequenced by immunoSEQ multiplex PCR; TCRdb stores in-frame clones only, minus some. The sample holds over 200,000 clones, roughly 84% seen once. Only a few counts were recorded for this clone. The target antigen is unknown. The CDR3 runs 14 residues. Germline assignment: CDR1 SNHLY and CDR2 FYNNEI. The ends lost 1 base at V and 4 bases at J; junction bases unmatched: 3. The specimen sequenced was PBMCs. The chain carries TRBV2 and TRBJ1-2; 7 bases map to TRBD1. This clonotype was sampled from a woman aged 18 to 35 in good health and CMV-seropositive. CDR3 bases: TGTGCCAGCAGTGAAGAGGGACAGAGCTATGGCTACACCTTC. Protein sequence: CASSEEGQSYGYTF.